This TCR beta chain was captured by sequencing in a study of control samples from healthy donors and cancer patients. In this sample, this clone turned up once. Generated by immunoSEQ multiplex PCR, the TCRdb table keeps only in-frame clones and is missing some. Of around 53,000 clones listed, around 85% are singletons. This sequence originates from a woman between 50 and 59 years old with lung cancer. Specimen: PBMCs.

The CDR3 loop reads CASSLAEGNTGELFF. The CDR3 DNA is TGTGCCAGCAGCTTAGCGGAAGGGAACACCGGGGAGCTGTTTTTT. The rearrangement links TRBV7-7 to TRBJ2-2; D is undetermined. This CDR3 comprises 15 residues. The V gene's germline CDR1 is SSHAT and CDR2 FNYEAQ (reference sequence). The V and J ends lost 0 bases and 1 base respectively, with 6 bases between them.